The rows below give T cell receptor beta chains drawn from one sample of a study of control samples from healthy donors and cancer patients. This table comes from immunoSEQ multiplex PCR, and its TCRdb copy is limited to in-frame clones, with some not included. The table includes about 180,000 clones, almost 90% detected once. The specimen was blood. The receptors originated from a woman aged 45-65 years in good health. The CDR3 runs from the conserved cysteine through the conserved F or W. A D gene is named only where the DNA matches it firmly. Size tells how often a clone was seen (once, few, many) or the class of an expanded clone, and some rows leave it out.

>TRBV9|once|TRBJ2-5|14|NA
CASSAFGHQETQYF
TGTGCCAGCAGCGCCTTCGGTCACCAAGAGACCCAGTACTTC
>TRBV9|NA|TRBJ2-1|16|NA
CASSGLGTGAYNEQFF
TGTGCCAGCAGCGGGCTAGGAACGGGCGCCTACAATGAGCAGTTCTTC
>TRBV28|NA|TRBJ2-3|11|NA
CASTPGDTQYF
TGTGCCAGCACACCCGGGGATACGCAGTATTTT
>TRBV10-3|few|TRBJ1-2|13|TRBD1
CAIYPAGTGGYTF
TGTGCCATCTACCCAGCCGGGACAGGGGGCTACACCTTC
>TRBV7-3|NA|TRBJ1-2|12|NA
CASRGPTGGYTF
TGTGCCAGCAGAGGCCCAACGGGCGGCTACACCTTC
>TRBV7-2|NA|TRBJ1-2|14|NA
CASSDRAATGGYTF
TGTGCCAGCAGCGACCGGGCCGCAACGGGGGGCTACACCTTC
>TRBV18|NA|TRBJ2-3|13|TRBD1
CASSSTGEDTQYF
TGTGCCAGCTCAAGTACAGGGGAGGATACGCAGTATTTT
>TRBV5-1|NA|TRBJ1-6|14|NA
CASSLETGSSPLHF
TGCGCCAGCAGCTTGGAGACGGGATCTTCACCCCTCCACTTT
>TRBV7-8|NA|TRBJ1-3|17|NA
CASSLVPTGISGNTIYF
TGTGCCAGCAGCTTAGTCCCCACAGGCATCTCTGGAAACACCATATATTTT
>TRBV29-1|NA|TRBJ2-5|13|NA
CSVAGRMGETQYF
TGCAGCGTCGCTGGACGGATGGGGGAGACCCAGTACTTC
>TRBV7-9|NA|TRBJ1-2|12|TRBD1
CASSPTGGGYTF
TGTGCCAGCAGCCCGACAGGGGGCGGCTACACCTTC
>TRBV9|NA|TRBJ2-3|16|TRBD2
CASSVRTSGAADTQYF
TGTGCCAGCAGCGTTAGAACTAGCGGGGCCGCAGATACGCAGTATTTT